This T cell receptor beta chain was captured in a study of CD8+ T cells in alopecia areata. RNA extraction was followed by reverse transcription into cDNA, which acted as the sequencing template. The method was immunoSEQ multiplex PCR; TCRdb's version includes in-frame clones alone and lacks a portion of them. Of about 200,000 clones in the sample, roughly 64% were seen once. Treatment: oral pan-JAK inhibitor, 5-10 mg twice daily. Trimming removed 6 bases from V and 0 bases from J, with 9 bases in between. Germline-derived CDR1 and CDR2 are MNHEY and SMNVEV (reference sequence). The CDR3 sequence is 14 residues long.

This chain joins TRBV27 and TRBJ2-1, with D possibly TRBD2 on 6 matching bases. The sequence was obtained from a human donor with alopecia areata. The sequencing used CD4+ T cells sorted from blood, collected at week 24, from a patient treated with tofacitinib. The CDR3, as DNA: TGTGCCAGCAGGCGGGACTTCTCCTACAATGAGCAGTTCTTC. Protein sequence: CASRRDFSYNEQFF.